The clone carrying this TCR beta chain was recorded once. The antigen is unknown. The data stem from a study of T cell therapy after organ transplantation. About the research overall: Responders numbered eight and nonresponders two among approximately ten patients. General study findings and limits: Low CD8+ T cell yield possibly reduced coverage, hiding nonresponder expansions. Lower pretherapy CD8 clonality went with larger post-therapy fold change.

From germline, CDR1 is SGHVS and CDR2 FNYEAQ. The CDR3 extends over 12 amino acids. Trimming took off 7 bases at V and 11 bases at J, with 17 bases between the two ends. Method: immunoSEQ multiplex PCR; TCRdb's copy keeps in-frame clones and lacks some. The profile covers around 50,000 clones, with 94% appearing a single time and about 3.4% taken by the ten largest. Sequenced here: CD8+ T cells from blood, sampled before autologous CMV-specific T cell therapy. The chain has TRBV7-6 and TRBJ1-1; tentative D call: TRBD1 (6 bases). The TCR sequence derives from a human patient who had received a solid organ transplant and had CMV disease. CDR3 nucleotides: TGTGCCAGCACCACCCCGGGGGCTGGGGCTTTCTTT. Its protein product is CASTTPGAGAFF.